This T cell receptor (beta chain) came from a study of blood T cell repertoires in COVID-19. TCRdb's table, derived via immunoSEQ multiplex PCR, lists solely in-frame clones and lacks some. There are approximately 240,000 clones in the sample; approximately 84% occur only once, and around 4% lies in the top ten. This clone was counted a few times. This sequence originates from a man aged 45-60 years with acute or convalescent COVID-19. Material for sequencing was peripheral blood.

The CDR3 sequence is CASSEGNWQGATGELFF. Written as DNA, the CDR3 is TGTGCCAGCAGTGAAGGGAACTGGCAGGGGGCCACCGGGGAGCTGTTTTTT. The rearrangement links TRBV6-1 to TRBJ2-2, with TRBD1 matching over 8 bases. CDR1 is MNHNS and CDR2 is SASEGT in the germline V gene. J lost 4 bases, V lost 1 base, and 8 bases had no gene match. There are 17 residues in the CDR3.